The clone carrying this T cell receptor (beta chain) was found a few times. Indicated time point: patch test 1, 2 weeks after DPC sensitization. Treatment here: therapeutic diphenylcyclopropenone sensitization with weekly scalp DPC. Phlebotomy was performed prior to application of every patch test. These data come from a study of human T cells and chemical hapten exposure. TCRdb used MiXCR to reprocess the RACE reads, holding one entry per CDR3 protein. The table records 150,000 to 200,000 distinct CDR3 sequences, 13% to 15% of them present only once. The CDR3 spans 16 residues. V shed 0 bases and J shed 3 bases, with 14 bases lying between them. From germline, CDR1 is MNHNY and CDR2 SVGAGI (reference sequence).

Specimen: whole blood, collected in connection with sensitization to the hapten diphenylcyclopropenone (DPC). The clonotype was recovered from a woman between 25 and 40 years old with alopecia areata. Some clones in this sample may be carry-over from other donors' samples. This sequence joins TRBV6-6 and TRBJ1-1; D might be TRBD1 (5 bases). CDR3 region: CASSYSWGKGDTEAFF. Here the CDR3 DNA reads TGTGCCAGCAGTTACTCCTGGGGGAAAGGGGACACTGAAGCTTTCTTT.